In its sample, the clone carrying this T cell receptor beta chain was seen a few times. With a J-beta primer mix and a sample-barcoded 5' primer, a second PCR ran about 7 to 12 cycles. A 12-random-nucleotide template-switch adaptor tagged each cDNA molecule. TCRdb re-called the 5' RACE reads with MiXCR, one entry per CDR3 protein. The table records approximately 800,000 distinct CDR3 sequences, around half of them present only once. This specimen comes from a study of blood T cells in healthy people across ages. V was trimmed by 3 bases and J by 7 bases, leaving 10 bases between them. The length of the CDR3 is 14 residues. The germline V gene has CDR1 LGHDT and CDR2 YNNKEL (reference sequence). The donors, healthy Caucasians from Russia, were aged 6 to 90. RNA extraction gave at least 5 micrograms of total RNA per sample.

The sequence derives from a man aged 80 or over in good health. The specimen was blood. This chain uses TRBV3-1 with TRBJ1-6; D gene unclear. The CDR3 coding sequence is TGTGCCAGCAGCCAGCTCGACCCGAATTCACCCCTCCACTTT. It encodes CASSQLDPNSPLHF.